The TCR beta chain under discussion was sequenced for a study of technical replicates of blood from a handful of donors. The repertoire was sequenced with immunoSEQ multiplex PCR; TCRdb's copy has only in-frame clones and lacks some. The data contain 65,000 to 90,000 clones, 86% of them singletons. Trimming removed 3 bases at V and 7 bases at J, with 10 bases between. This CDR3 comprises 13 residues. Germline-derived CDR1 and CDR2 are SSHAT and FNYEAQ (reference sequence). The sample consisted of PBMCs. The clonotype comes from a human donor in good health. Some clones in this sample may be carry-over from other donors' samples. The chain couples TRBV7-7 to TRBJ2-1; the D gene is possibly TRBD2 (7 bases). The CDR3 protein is CASSLSGTNEQFF. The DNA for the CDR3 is TGTGCCAGCAGCTTGAGCGGGACAAATGAGCAGTTCTTC.